Sequencing of this T cell receptor beta chain was carried out in a study of blood T cell repertoires in COVID-19. At the level of the study: Donors in the United States, Italy and Spain gave samples during acute or convalescent COVID-19. Nucleic acid was either cDNA or gDNA, and it came from T cells, B-cell-depleted T cells, or PBMCs.

Per the original methods: By means of reference gene primer amplification, nucleated cell counts were estimated. Some clones are missing from TCRdb's copy, which holds only in-frame ones; the method was immunoSEQ multiplex PCR. That table supplies the V and J calls and clone size; D and trimming were determined from the DNA. The top ten hold about 5.8% of the sample, which has more than 65,000 clones, 65% to 85% seen once. CDR3 length: 16 amino acids. V shed 0 bases and J 5 bases; nucleotides not matched to a gene: 9. Germline-derived CDR1 and CDR2 are SGHRS and YFSETQ. Sample: peripheral blood. V gene TRBV5-1 combines with J gene TRBJ2-5, with 8 bases matching TRBD2. The clonotype was recovered from a man aged 55-75 years with active or convalescent COVID-19. Here the CDR3 DNA reads TGCGCCAGCAGCTTGGAGGCGCGGGGGGTAGTGGAGACCCAGTACTTC. Protein sequence: CASSLEARGVVETQYF.